Listed below are T cell receptor beta chains from one sample, sequenced in a study of T cell changes during pregnancy in multiple sclerosis. Measured with immunoSEQ multiplex PCR; TCRdb has only the in-frame clones, and not every one. The sample lists 85,000 to 110,000 clones, about 91% occurring once. The sample was peripheral blood, taken after pregnancy. Receptor source: a female donor with multiple sclerosis, enrolled in a pregnancy study. Each CDR3 is given with its conserved first and last residue. The D gene is left open where the match is weak. The size of a clone is reported for some rows only, either as once, few or many, or as a class for expanded clones.

DNA: TGTGCCTGGAGTGTGGGACAGGGTCAGCCCCAGCATTTT; CDR3: CAWSVGQGQPQHF; size: .; J: TRBJ1-5; V: TRBV30; D: TRBD1
DNA: TGCAGCGTTGGTGGGGGGGCTTATTTAGAGACCCAGTACTTC; CDR3: CSVGGGAYLETQYF; size: .; J: TRBJ2-5; V: TRBV29-1; D: .
DNA: TGTGCCAGCAGCAGCAGACAGGGGACGGGGACTGAAGCTTTCTTT; CDR3: CASSSRQGTGTEAFF; size: .; J: TRBJ1-1; V: TRBV7-9; D: TRBD1
DNA: TGTGCCAGCTCACCCCCCTCAGGGTGGTCTGAAGCTTTCTTT; CDR3: CASSPPSGWSEAFF; size: once; J: TRBJ1-1; V: TRBV18; D: .
DNA: TGTGCCAGCAGCTTGGAGCGGGGGAAGGTTACGCAGTATTTT; CDR3: CASSLERGKVTQYF; size: .; J: TRBJ2-3; V: TRBV5-4; D: TRBD2
DNA: TGTGCCAGCAGCTTAGGAGAAGCTGGTGGCTACACCTTC; CDR3: CASSLGEAGGYTF; size: .; J: TRBJ1-2; V: TRBV7-2; D: .
DNA: TGTGCCAGCAGTCCGGTAGCGGGAGACACAGATACGCAGTATTTT; CDR3: CASSPVAGDTDTQYF; size: once; J: TRBJ2-3; V: TRBV2; D: TRBD2
DNA: TGTGCCAGCAGCTTTGGGCAGGGGCCATACGAGCAGTACTTC; CDR3: CASSFGQGPYEQYF; size: .; J: TRBJ2-7; V: TRBV7-8; D: .
DNA: TGCGCCAGCAGCCAACTCCTAGCGGGGGGAAACACCGGGGAGCTGTTTTTT; CDR3: CASSQLLAGGNTGELFF; size: .; J: TRBJ2-2; V: TRBV4-3; D: TRBD2
DNA: TGTGCCAGCAGCCAAAACAGGAACACTGAAGCTTTCTTT; CDR3: CASSQNRNTEAFF; size: .; J: TRBJ1-1; V: TRBV7-2; D: .
DNA: TGTGCCAGCAGCTTCGATGGGCTCGCCGGGGAGCTGTTTTTT; CDR3: CASSFDGLAGELFF; size: .; J: TRBJ2-2; V: TRBV5-8; D: .
DNA: TGCGCCAGCAGCATAACCCAGGGGTATGAGCAGTTCTTC; CDR3: CASSITQGYEQFF; size: .; J: TRBJ2-1; V: TRBV5-1; D: .
DNA: TGCGCCAGCAGCCAAGATCAGGACAGCCCTAACTATGGCTACACCTTC; CDR3: CASSQDQDSPNYGYTF; size: once; J: TRBJ1-2; V: TRBV4-3; D: .
DNA: TGTGCCAGCAGCGTAGGGGGACTAGCGGGGGGCCAAGAGACCCAGTACTTC; CDR3: CASSVGGLAGGQETQYF; size: .; J: TRBJ2-5; V: TRBV9; D: TRBD2
DNA: TGCGCCTCTGGGGACAGCTACAATGAGCAGTTCTTC; CDR3: CASGDSYNEQFF; size: few; J: TRBJ2-1; V: TRBV9; D: TRBD1
DNA: TGTGCCAGCAGCTCTACTAGCGGGAGTTTGTATGAGCAGTTCTTC; CDR3: CASSSTSGSLYEQFF; size: .; J: TRBJ2-1; V: TRBV7-3; D: TRBD2
DNA: TGTGCCAGCAGCATAGGGACAGGCTCCTACGAGCAGTACTTC; CDR3: CASSIGTGSYEQYF; size: .; J: TRBJ2-7; V: TRBV9; D: TRBD1
DNA: TGTGCCAGCTCACCTCCAGGGGCAGAGACCCAGTACTTC; CDR3: CASSPPGAETQYF; size: .; J: TRBJ2-5; V: TRBV18; D: .
DNA: TGTGCCACCAGCAGAGACTCTTGGGGGGACGAGCAGTACTTC; CDR3: CATSRDSWGDEQYF; size: once; J: TRBJ2-7; V: TRBV15; D: .
DNA: TGTGCCAGCAGATTGCCCCAGGAAAAACTGTTTTTT; CDR3: CASRLPQEKLFF; size: .; J: TRBJ1-4; V: TRBV28; D: .
DNA: TGTGCCAGCAGCTTACAAAGAACGGGGGAAAAACTGTTTTTT; CDR3: CASSLQRTGEKLFF; size: once; J: TRBJ1-4; V: TRBV7-8; D: .
DNA: TGTGCCAGCAGCCCGGGACTCCTTAGTAATGAAAAACTGTTTTTT; CDR3: CASSPGLLSNEKLFF; size: .; J: TRBJ1-4; V: TRBV7-9; D: .
DNA: TGTGCCAGCAGCTCTTTCGCAGGGAACTATGGCTACACCTTC; CDR3: CASSSFAGNYGYTF; size: .; J: TRBJ1-2; V: TRBV5-4; D: .
DNA: TGTGCCAGCAGTTACGGGCAGGGATCCTACGAGCAGTACTTC; CDR3: CASSYGQGSYEQYF; size: .; J: TRBJ2-7; V: TRBV6-5; D: .
DNA: TGTGCCAGCAGTTTATCGGACATTTCAATCCTCTCTGGGGCCAACGTCCTGACTTTC; CDR3: CASSLSDISILSGANVLTF; size: .; J: TRBJ2-6; V: TRBV27; D: .
DNA: TGTGCCAGTAGTACTAGCGGGGCCCAGACCCAGTACTTC; CDR3: CASSTSGAQTQYF; size: once; J: TRBJ2-5; V: TRBV19; D: TRBD2
DNA: TGTGCCAGCAGGGTCTTCGAGGCGGGTGAGCAGTACTTC; CDR3: CASRVFEAGEQYF; size: .; J: TRBJ2-7; V: TRBV6-1; D: .
DNA: TGTGCCAGGGGGGGCCTCGGGACAGGGACAGATACGCAGTATTTT; CDR3: CARGGLGTGTDTQYF; size: .; J: TRBJ2-3; V: TRBV7-3; D: TRBD1
DNA: TGCGCCAGCAGCCAAGACGGGGGGGCTGGGTACACCGGGGAGCTGTTTTTT; CDR3: CASSQDGGAGYTGELFF; size: .; J: TRBJ2-2; V: TRBV4-3; D: TRBD2
DNA: TGTGCCAGCAGTTTCGACAGGGTCAACGAGCAGTACTTC; CDR3: CASSFDRVNEQYF; size: .; J: TRBJ2-7; V: TRBV6-1; D: TRBD1
DNA: TGTGCCAGCTCAACCCTAACAGGGGAAGTGGCCGTTGGCTACACCTTC; CDR3: CASSTLTGEVAVGYTF; size: .; J: TRBJ1-2; V: TRBV18; D: TRBD1
DNA: TGTGCCAGCAGCCGCTACAGGGACAGCCACAATGAGCAGTTCTTC; CDR3: CASSRYRDSHNEQFF; size: .; J: TRBJ2-1; V: TRBV14; D: TRBD1
DNA: TGTGCCAGCAGCGTGGGTCGGGGGGGCCGAGAGACCCAGTACTTC; CDR3: CASSVGRGGRETQYF; size: .; J: TRBJ2-5; V: TRBV9; D: TRBD2
DNA: TGCGCCAGCAGCGGTACAGGGGGCTCCTACGAGCAGTACTTC; CDR3: CASSGTGGSYEQYF; size: .; J: TRBJ2-7; V: TRBV5-1; D: TRBD1
DNA: TGTGCCAGCAGTCCTATAGCGGGAGGGCGGGACAATGAGCAGTTCTTC; CDR3: CASSPIAGGRDNEQFF; size: .; J: TRBJ2-1; V: TRBV27; D: TRBD2
DNA: TGCGCCAGCAGCGGTGGGAGCGTCAACTATGGCTACACCTTC; CDR3: CASSGGSVNYGYTF; size: .; J: TRBJ1-2; V: TRBV5-1; D: .
DNA: TGCGCCAGCAGCCCCGGGGGTGATCAAGAGACCCAGTACTTC; CDR3: CASSPGGDQETQYF; size: .; J: TRBJ2-5; V: TRBV5-1; D: .
DNA: TGTGCCAGCAGTCTTCAGGGGTCCTCTGGAAACACCATATATTTT; CDR3: CASSLQGSSGNTIYF; size: once; J: TRBJ1-3; V: TRBV27; D: .
DNA: TGTGCCTCAAGACGGGGGTCTAAAAGCACAGATACGCAGTATTTT; CDR3: CASRRGSKSTDTQYF; size: .; J: TRBJ2-3; V: TRBV2; D: .
DNA: TGTGCCAGCCTACCCAGCGAGGGTACAGGAAACACCATATATTTT; CDR3: CASLPSEGTGNTIYF; size: .; J: TRBJ1-3; V: TRBV28; D: .
DNA: TGTGCCAGCAGCGTATACAGGGGGGATACTGAAGCTTTCTTT; CDR3: CASSVYRGDTEAFF; size: .; J: TRBJ1-1; V: TRBV7-2; D: TRBD1
DNA: TGTGCCAGCTCTGGTGGCCAACGATCGTGGGGCTACACCTTC; CDR3: CASSGGQRSWGYTF; size: once; J: TRBJ1-2; V: TRBV5-4; D: .
DNA: TGCGCCAGCAGCCGAGAGGGCAATCAGCCCCAGCATTTT; CDR3: CASSREGNQPQHF; size: .; J: TRBJ1-5; V: TRBV5-1; D: .
DNA: TGTGCCAGCAGCTTCACAGGGGCCCAGGAGCAGTACTTC; CDR3: CASSFTGAQEQYF; size: .; J: TRBJ2-7; V: TRBV7-9; D: TRBD1
DNA: TGTGCCTGGAGGACAGGTGTGAGCTATGGCTACACCTTC; CDR3: CAWRTGVSYGYTF; size: few; J: TRBJ1-2; V: TRBV30; D: .
DNA: TGTGCCAGCATGCCATTATGGGGCTTAGAGCAGTTCTTC; CDR3: CASMPLWGLEQFF; size: .; J: TRBJ2-1; V: TRBV11-2; D: .
DNA: TGTGCCAGCAGTGGAACAGCATCCTACGAGCAGTACTTC; CDR3: CASSGTASYEQYF; size: .; J: TRBJ2-7; V: TRBV2; D: .
DNA: TGTGCCAGCAGCTTATCGACAGGGGCTGGGGCCAACGTCCTGACTTTC; CDR3: CASSLSTGAGANVLTF; size: .; J: TRBJ2-6; V: TRBV7-2; D: TRBD1
DNA: TGTGCCGGTAGCCCGACGGGGGGCCAAGAGACCCAGTACTTC; CDR3: CAGSPTGGQETQYF; size: .; J: TRBJ2-5; V: TRBV6-1; D: TRBD2
DNA: TGTGCCAGCAGCTCAATCCCGACAGTTGGTCAGCCCCAGCATTTT; CDR3: CASSSIPTVGQPQHF; size: .; J: TRBJ1-5; V: TRBV7-2; D: .
DNA: TGTGCCATCAGTGAGAGGGGGGGGAAGGCAACTTACTCCTACGAGCAGTACTTC; CDR3: CAISERGGKATYSYEQYF; size: .; J: TRBJ2-7; V: TRBV10-3; D: .
DNA: TGCGCCAGCAGCGAAACTCCACTAAACTCCTACGAGCAGTACTTC; CDR3: CASSETPLNSYEQYF; size: .; J: TRBJ2-7; V: TRBV5-1; D: .
DNA: TGTGCCAGCAGCTTAAGATGGGGGCGCGGAAACACCATATATTTT; CDR3: CASSLRWGRGNTIYF; size: .; J: TRBJ1-3; V: TRBV7-6; D: .
DNA: TGTGCCAGCAGCGCGACTTCGGGTACTCAGCCCCAGCATTTT; CDR3: CASSATSGTQPQHF; size: .; J: TRBJ1-5; V: TRBV7-8; D: .
DNA: TGCGCCAGCTCCCCCGTAAACTCTGGGGCCAACGTCCTGACTTTC; CDR3: CASSPVNSGANVLTF; size: .; J: TRBJ2-6; V: TRBV10-2; D: .